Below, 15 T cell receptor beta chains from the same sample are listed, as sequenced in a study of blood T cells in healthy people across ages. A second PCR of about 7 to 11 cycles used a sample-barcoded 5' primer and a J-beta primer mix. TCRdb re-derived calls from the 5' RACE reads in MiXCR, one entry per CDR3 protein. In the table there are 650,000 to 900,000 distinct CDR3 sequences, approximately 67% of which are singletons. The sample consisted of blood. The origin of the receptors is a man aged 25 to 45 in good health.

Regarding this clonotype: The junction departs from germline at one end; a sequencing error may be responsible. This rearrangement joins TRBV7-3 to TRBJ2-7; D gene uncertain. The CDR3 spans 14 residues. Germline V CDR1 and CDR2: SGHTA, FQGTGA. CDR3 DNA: TGTGCCAACAGCTTCAATGGATACACCAACGAGCAGTACTTC. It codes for CANSFNGYTNEQYF.

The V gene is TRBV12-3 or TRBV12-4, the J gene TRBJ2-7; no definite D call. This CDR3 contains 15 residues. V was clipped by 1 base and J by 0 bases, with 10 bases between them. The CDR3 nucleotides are TGTGCCAGCAGTTTAGACGGACCCCGCTCCTACGAGCAGTACTTC. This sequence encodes CASSLDGPRSYEQYF.

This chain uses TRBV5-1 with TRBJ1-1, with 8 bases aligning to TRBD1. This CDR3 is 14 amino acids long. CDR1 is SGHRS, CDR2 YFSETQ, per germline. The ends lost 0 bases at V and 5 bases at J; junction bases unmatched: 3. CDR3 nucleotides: TGCGCCAGCAGCTTGGAACAGGGGGTAACTGAAGCTTTCTTT. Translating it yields CASSLEQGVTEAFF. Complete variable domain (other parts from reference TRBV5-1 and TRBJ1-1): KAGVTQTPRYLIKTRGQQVTLSCSPISGHRSVSWYQQTPGQGLQFLFEYFSETQRNKGNFPGRFSGRQFSNSRSEMNVSTLELGDSALYLCASSLEQGVTEAFFGQGTRLTVV.

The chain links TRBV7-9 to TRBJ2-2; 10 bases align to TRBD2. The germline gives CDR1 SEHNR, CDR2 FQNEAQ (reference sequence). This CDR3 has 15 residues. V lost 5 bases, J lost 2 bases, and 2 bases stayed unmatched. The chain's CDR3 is CASSRTSGNTGELFF. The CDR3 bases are TGTGCCAGCAGCCGGACTAGCGGTAACACCGGGGAGCTGTTTTTT. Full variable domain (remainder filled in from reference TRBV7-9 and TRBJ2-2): DTGVSQNPRHKITKRGQNVTFRCDPISEHNRLYWYRQTLGQGPEFLTYFQNEAQLEKSRLLSDRFSAERPKGSFSTLEIQRTEQGDSAMYLCASSRTSGNTGELFFGEGSRLTVL.

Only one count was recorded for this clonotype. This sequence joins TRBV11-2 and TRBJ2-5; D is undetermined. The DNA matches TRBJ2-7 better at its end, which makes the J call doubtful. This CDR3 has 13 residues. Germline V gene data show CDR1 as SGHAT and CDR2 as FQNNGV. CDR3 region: CASSLGGPTEQYF. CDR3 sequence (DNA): TGTGCCAGCAGCTTGGGCGGCCCTACCGAGCAGTACTTC.

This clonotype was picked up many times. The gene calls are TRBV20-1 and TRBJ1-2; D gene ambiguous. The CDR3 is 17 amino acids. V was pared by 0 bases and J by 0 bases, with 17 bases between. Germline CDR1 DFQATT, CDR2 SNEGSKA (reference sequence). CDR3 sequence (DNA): TGCAGTGCTAGAGATTTTGGCCCTATCCGATCTAACTATGGCTACACCTTC. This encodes CSARDFGPIRSNYGYTF.

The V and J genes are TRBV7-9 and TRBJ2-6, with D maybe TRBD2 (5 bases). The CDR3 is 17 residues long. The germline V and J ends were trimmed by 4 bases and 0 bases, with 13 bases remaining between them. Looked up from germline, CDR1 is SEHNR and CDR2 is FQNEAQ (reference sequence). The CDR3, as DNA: TGTGCCAGCAGCTACCTAGGGAGTTTCTCTGGGGCCAACGTCCTGACTTTC. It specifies CASSYLGSFSGANVLTF.

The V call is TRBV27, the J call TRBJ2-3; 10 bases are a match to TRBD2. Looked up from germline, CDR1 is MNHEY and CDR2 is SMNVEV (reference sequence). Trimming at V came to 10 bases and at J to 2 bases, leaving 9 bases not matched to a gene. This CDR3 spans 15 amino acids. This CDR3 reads CATTLAGAPTDTQYF. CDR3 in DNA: TGTGCCACGACCCTAGCGGGGGCCCCCACAGATACGCAGTATTTT.

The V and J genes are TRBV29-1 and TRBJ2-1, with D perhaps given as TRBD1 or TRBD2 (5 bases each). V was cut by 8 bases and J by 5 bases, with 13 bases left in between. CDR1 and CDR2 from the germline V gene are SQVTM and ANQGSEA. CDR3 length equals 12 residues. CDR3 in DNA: TGCAGCCCCCAGGGACGCGACAATGAGCAGTTCTTC. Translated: CSPQGRDNEQFF.

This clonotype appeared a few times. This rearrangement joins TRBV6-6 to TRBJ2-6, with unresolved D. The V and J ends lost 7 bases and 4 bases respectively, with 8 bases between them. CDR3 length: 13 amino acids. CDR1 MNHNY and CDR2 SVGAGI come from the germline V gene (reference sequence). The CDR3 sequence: CASTQEGANVLTF. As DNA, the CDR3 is TGTGCCAGCACTCAGGAGGGGGCCAACGTCCTGACTTTC.

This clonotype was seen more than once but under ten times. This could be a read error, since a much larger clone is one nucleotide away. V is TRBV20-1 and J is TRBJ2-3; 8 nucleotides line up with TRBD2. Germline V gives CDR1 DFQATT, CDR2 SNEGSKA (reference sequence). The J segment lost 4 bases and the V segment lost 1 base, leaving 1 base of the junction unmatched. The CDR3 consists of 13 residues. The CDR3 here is CSARAGGPDTQYF. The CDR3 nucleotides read TGCAGTGCTAGAGCGGGGGGGCCAGATACGCAGTATTTT.

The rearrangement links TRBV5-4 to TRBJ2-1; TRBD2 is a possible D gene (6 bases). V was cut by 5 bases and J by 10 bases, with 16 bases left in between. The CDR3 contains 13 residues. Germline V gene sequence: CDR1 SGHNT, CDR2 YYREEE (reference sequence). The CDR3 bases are TGTGCCAGCAGTTCGTACGGGGGTTGGGAGCAGTTCTTC. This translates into CASSSYGGWEQFF.

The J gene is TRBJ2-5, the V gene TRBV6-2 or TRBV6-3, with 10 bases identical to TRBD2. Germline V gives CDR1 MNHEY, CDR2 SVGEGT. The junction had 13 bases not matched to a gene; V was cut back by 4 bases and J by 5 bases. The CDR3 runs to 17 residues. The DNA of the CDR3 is TGTGCCAGCAGTTCCCGCTATAGAGCGGGGGGGCCCGAGACCCAGTACTTC. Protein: CASSSRYRAGGPETQYF.

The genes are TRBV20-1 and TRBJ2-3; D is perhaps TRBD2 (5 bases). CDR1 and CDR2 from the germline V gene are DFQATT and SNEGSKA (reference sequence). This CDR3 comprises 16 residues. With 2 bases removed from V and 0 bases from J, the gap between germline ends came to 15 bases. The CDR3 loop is CSARPRGAASTDTQYF. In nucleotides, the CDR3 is TGCAGTGCTAGACCCCGGGGAGCGGCTAGCACAGATACGCAGTATTTT.

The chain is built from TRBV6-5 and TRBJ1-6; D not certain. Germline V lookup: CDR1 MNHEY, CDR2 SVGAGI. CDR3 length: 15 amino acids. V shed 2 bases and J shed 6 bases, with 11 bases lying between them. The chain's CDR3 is CASSYPIGPNSPLHF. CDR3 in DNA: TGTGCCAGCAGTTACCCGATAGGCCCTAATTCACCCCTCCACTTT.